A selection of T cell receptor beta chains follows, all from one sample in a study of vaccination effects on CD4 cells after COVID-19. For these receptors, no antigen is known. Libraries were prepared by immunoSEQ multiplex PCR; TCRdb keeps only in-frame clonotypes and omits some of them. The sample has approximately 54,000 clones, 80% to 85% seen once. The material sequenced was CD4+ T cells from PBMCs cultured with HCoV-229E spike peptides, taken before COVID-19 vaccination. The receptors originated from a human donor who received a COVID-19 vaccine. The CDR3 runs from the conserved cysteine through the conserved F or W. Fields, in order: V gene, D gene, clone size, J gene, CDR3 protein, CDR3 DNA. The D gene is left open where the match is weak. Expanded clones are given a class, and other clones once, few, many or no size at all.

TRBV6-5	NA	NA	TRBJ1-3	CASSSDAYSGNTIYF	TGTGCCAGCAGTTCCGACGCCTACTCTGGAAACACCATATATTTT
TRBV7-2	TRBD1	NA	TRBJ1-5	CASSLQGSQPQHF	TGTGCCAGCAGTCTACAGGGGAGCCAGCCCCAGCATTTT
TRBV24-1	TRBD1	NA	TRBJ2-1	CATSDPPGTGSNEQFF	TGTGCCACCAGTGACCCACCTGGGACAGGGAGCAATGAGCAGTTCTTC
TRBV5-1	TRBD1	NA	TRBJ2-5	CASSGGQGRETQYF	TGCGCCAGCAGCGGGGGACAGGGACGGGAGACCCAGTACTTC
TRBV7-7	NA	NA	TRBJ1-6	CASSPVGISSYNSPLHF	TGTGCCAGCAGCCCAGTGGGGATTAGCTCCTATAATTCACCCCTCCACTTT
TRBV7-3	NA	NA	TRBJ2-2	CASSLRPLNTGELFF	TGTGCCAGCAGCTTACGTCCCCTCAACACCGGGGAGCTGTTTTTT
TRBV4-1	NA	few	TRBJ2-6	CASSQGQAYQLGANVLTF	TGCGCCAGCAGCCAAGGGCAGGCATATCAGTTGGGGGCCAACGTCCTGACTTTC
TRBV6-6	TRBD1	NA	TRBJ1-6	CASSPDRGQSPLHF	TGTGCCAGCAGTCCGGACAGGGGGCAGTCACCCCTCCACTTT
TRBV5-1	NA	few	TRBJ1-1	CASSLTGHSNTEAFF	TGCGCCAGCAGCCTCACGGGACACTCCAACACTGAAGCTTTCTTT
TRBV6-5	TRBD1	NA	TRBJ1-5	CASSRGQGHQPQHF	TGTGCCAGCAGTCGGGGACAGGGTCATCAGCCCCAGCATTTT
TRBV6-5	TRBD1	NA	TRBJ1-2	CASSYRSDRAGYTF	TGTGCCAGCAGTTACCGGTCAGACAGGGCGGGCTACACCTTC
TRBV7-9	TRBD1	few	TRBJ1-3	CASSFILGQGGGNTIYF	TGTGCCAGCAGCTTTATTCTTGGACAGGGAGGTGGAAACACCATATATTTT
TRBV6-5	NA	NA	TRBJ2-4	CASSPRSSKNIQYF	TGTGCCAGCAGTCCCCGTTCTTCCAAAAACATTCAGTACTTC
TRBV6-6	NA	NA	TRBJ1-6	CASSYPRTEYSPLHF	TGTGCCAGCAGTTACCCAAGGACTGAATATTCACCCCTCCACTTT
TRBV7-2	NA	once	TRBJ1-4	CASSLDPRDGYEKLFF	TGTGCCAGCAGCTTAGATCCTCGGGACGGGTATGAAAAACTGTTTTTT
TRBV5-5	NA	NA	TRBJ2-6	CASSLFGAWGGVLTF	TGTGCCAGCAGCTTGTTTGGCGCTTGGGGTGGCGTCCTGACTTTC
TRBV11-2	NA	NA	TRBJ2-5	CASSLRLRETQYF	TGTGCCAGCAGCTTAAGGCTAAGGGAGACCCAGTACTTC
TRBV18	NA	NA	TRBJ1-4	CASSPGTTATNEKLFF	TGTGCCAGCTCACCCGGGACAACAGCAACTAATGAAAAACTGTTTTTT
TRBV11-1	TRBD2	NA	TRBJ2-5	CASSFAAGREETQYF	TGTGCCAGCAGCTTCGCAGCAGGGAGGGAAGAGACCCAGTACTTC
TRBV24-1	NA	NA	TRBJ1-5	CATAQGGPSNQPQHF	TGTGCCACTGCACAGGGAGGTCCTTCCAATCAGCCCCAGCATTTT
TRBV4-3	NA	NA	TRBJ2-4	CASSQDSTTKNIQYF	TGCGCCAGCAGCCAAGATAGTACCACCAAAAACATTCAGTACTTC
TRBV7-2	NA	NA	TRBJ1-5	CASSSYLDRGNSNQPQHF	TGTGCCAGCAGCTCCTACTTAGACAGAGGCAATAGCAATCAGCCCCAGCATTTT
TRBV19	TRBD1	NA	TRBJ2-2	CASSISPGTGTGELFF	TGTGCCAGTAGTATAAGCCCCGGGACAGGGACCGGGGAGCTGTTTTTT
TRBV29-1	NA	NA	TRBJ2-5	CSAVEGEETQYF	TGCAGCGCTGTGGAGGGTGAAGAGACCCAGTACTTC
TRBV5-4	TRBD1	NA	TRBJ2-3	CASSLKGAGYSDTQYF	TGTGCCAGCAGCTTGAAGGGGGCGGGTTACAGCGATACGCAGTATTTT
TRBV5-1	NA	NA	TRBJ2-1	CATEAGAPYNEQFF	TGCGCCACCGAGGCAGGGGCCCCCTACAATGAGCAGTTCTTC
TRBV9	NA	NA	TRBJ2-1	CASSVLLSSYNEQFF	TGTGCCAGCAGCGTACTCCTTAGCTCCTACAATGAGCAGTTCTTC
TRBV19	TRBD1	NA	TRBJ2-5	CASRTGQETQYF	TGTGCCAGTAGGACAGGGCAAGAGACCCAGTACTTC
TRBV5-6	TRBD1	once	TRBJ1-2	CASSRLTGQGGGYGYTF	TGTGCCAGCAGCCGCCTTACCGGACAGGGAGGGGGCTATGGCTACACCTTC
TRBV2	NA	once	TRBJ1-2	CASSDGVGFYGYTF	TGTGCCAGCAGTGATGGGGTCGGATTCTATGGCTACACCTTC
TRBV5-6	NA	NA	TRBJ1-2	CASSLVQAGYGYTF	TGTGCCAGCAGCTTGGTTCAGGCAGGGTATGGCTACACCTTC
TRBV6-5	TRBD1	once	TRBJ1-1	CASRRDRDPSTEAFF	TGTGCCAGCAGACGGGACAGGGATCCCTCCACTGAAGCTTTCTTT
TRBV5-5	NA	NA	TRBJ2-5	CASSEFLRGGQETQYF	TGTGCCAGCAGCGAATTCCTCAGGGGTGGGCAAGAGACCCAGTACTTC
TRBV6-5	NA	NA	TRBJ1-2	CASSYWGNGYTF	TGTGCCAGCAGTTACTGGGGAAATGGCTACACCTTC
TRBV7-3	TRBD1	NA	TRBJ2-3	CASSQIPGTGNSATDTQYF	TGTGCCAGCAGCCAAATCCCCGGGACAGGGAATAGCGCCACAGATACGCAGTATTTT
TRBV5-1	NA	NA	TRBJ2-2	CASMGSGELFF	TGCGCCAGCATGGGGTCCGGGGAGCTGTTTTTT
TRBV9	TRBD2	NA	TRBJ2-2	CASSVVTSGTNTGELFF	TGTGCCAGCAGCGTAGTCACTAGCGGAACGAACACCGGGGAGCTGTTTTTT
TRBV4-1	TRBD1	NA	TRBJ2-4	CASSRTQTGTLAKNIQYF	TGCGCCAGCAGCCGAACCCAGACAGGGACGCTGGCCAAAAACATTCAGTACTTC
TRBV19	TRBD2	NA	TRBJ2-2	CASSIPGGRTGELFF	TGTGCCAGTAGTATTCCGGGGGGGCGGACCGGGGAGCTGTTTTTT
TRBV2	TRBD1	NA	TRBJ2-2	CASSDFRGRTGELFF	TGTGCCAGCAGTGATTTTAGGGGGCGAACCGGGGAGCTGTTTTTT
TRBV10-2	NA	NA	TRBJ1-5	CASSVLGGRGFGNQPQHF	TGCGCCAGCAGTGTTTTGGGGGGGCGGGGGTTCGGCAATCAGCCCCAGCATTTT
TRBV7-2	TRBD2	NA	TRBJ2-1	CASSLGLAGGESFF	TGTGCCAGCAGCTTAGGACTAGCGGGGGGTGAGTCGTTCTTC
TRBV30	TRBD1	NA	TRBJ1-3	CAWSGLSGGRGNTIYF	TGTGCCTGGAGTGGGCTGTCAGGGGGAAGGGGAAACACCATATATTTT
TRBV19	TRBD1	few	TRBJ1-4	CASSERTGANEKLFF	TGTGCCAGTAGTGAAAGAACAGGGGCTAATGAAAAACTGTTTTTT
TRBV28	NA	NA	TRBJ1-2	CASSLRAPEYGYTF	TGTGCCAGCAGTTTACGAGCTCCTGAGTATGGCTACACCTTC
TRBV28	TRBD1	NA	TRBJ1-2	CASSLEQGNYGYTF	TGTGCCAGCAGTTTAGAACAGGGGAACTATGGCTACACCTTC
TRBV3-1/TRBV3-2	NA	NA	TRBJ2-2	CASSHTGELFF	TGTGCCAGCAGCCACACCGGGGAGCTGTTTTTT
TRBV5-1	NA	once	TRBJ2-5	CASSLVGGGRETQYF	TGCGCCAGCAGCTTGGTAGGAGGGGGAAGAGAGACCCAGTACTTC
TRBV18	NA	few	TRBJ2-2	CASSPPGRVNTGELFF	TGTGCCAGCTCACCACCGGGACGGGTTAACACCGGGGAGCTGTTTTTT